The 28 T cell receptor beta chains listed next were all sequenced from one sample in a study of T cells after yellow fever vaccination. TCRdb processed the 5' RACE reads anew with MiXCR; each CDR3 protein has one entry. The table includes about 580,000 distinct CDR3 sequences, about a sixth detected once. The sample consisted of PBMCs, taken more than 4 days after the first yellow fever vaccination. These receptors all stem from a man between 18 and 35 years old who received the YFV17D yellow fever vaccine.

This clonotype was recorded a few times. The rearrangement links TRBV6-1 to TRBJ2-1; D might be TRBD2 (5 bases). This CDR3 spans 13 amino acids. Germline V gene sequence: CDR1 MNHNS, CDR2 SASEGT. V gave up 6 bases and J gave up 10 bases, with 16 bases separating them. This CDR3 reads CASSRNPSREQFF. The CDR3 bases are TGTGCCAGCAGCCGAAACCCTAGCCGGGAGCAGTTCTTC.

This clonotype was seen once. CDR3 in DNA: TGCAGTGCCAGACAGGACAGTTTCCAGAACTATGGCTACACCTTC. Protein: CSARQDSFQNYGYTF. J is TRBJ1-2 and V is TRBV20-1, with a possible D match to TRBD1 (6 bases). Looked up from germline, CDR1 is DFQATT and CDR2 is SNEGSKA (reference sequence). The CDR3 is made up of 15 amino acids. V shed 6 bases and J shed 2 bases, with 19 bases lying between them.

V gene TRBV6-6 combines with J gene TRBJ1-2; D not resolved. The CDR3 totals 13 residues. Germline V lookup: CDR1 MNHNY, CDR2 SVGAGI (reference sequence). Trimming pared 2 bases from V and 1 base from J, leaving 5 bases between. DNA for the CDR3: TGTGCCAGCAGTTACAAGGTTAACTATGGCTACACCTTC. Translated, it gives CASSYKVNYGYTF.

This clonotype has more than one count but fewer than ten. This sequence joins TRBV4-2 and TRBJ2-1, with D possibly being TRBD1 or TRBD2 (5 bases each). The germline CDR1 and CDR2 sequences are LGHNA and YNFKEQ. This CDR3 comprises 15 residues. Trimming shortened V by 1 base and J by 9 bases, and 16 bases separated the two germline ends. The CDR3 nucleotides read TGTGCCAGCAGCCAAGTGATAGCGCTTGGGGGTGAGCAGTTCTTC. This gives the protein CASSQVIALGGEQFF.

The chain joins TRBV7-2 to TRBJ2-5; D gene uncertain. The CDR3 loop spans 14 amino acids. Trimming pared 2 bases from V and 2 bases from J, leaving 9 bases between. Germline V gives CDR1 SGHTA, CDR2 FQGNSA. The CDR3 region has the DNA TGTGCCAGCAGCTTAAGCTACTCACAAGAGACCCAGTACTTC. Protein: CASSLSYSQETQYF.

This rearrangement joins TRBV27 to TRBJ2-7, with D perhaps TRBD2 (7 bases). The CDR3 runs to 16 residues. V lost 7 bases to trimming and J lost 7 bases, with 26 bases between them. The germline gives CDR1 MNHEY, CDR2 SMNVEV (reference sequence). The CDR3 DNA reads TGTGCCAGCAATCCTCTCGGACTAGGGACACCTTGGGAGCAGTACGTC. Residues: CASNPLGLGTPWEQYV.

The gene calls are TRBV7-2 and TRBJ2-7; D call uncertain. Deletions cut 1 base from V and 4 bases from J, with 11 bases between. This CDR3 has 14 residues. The germline CDR1 and CDR2 sequences are SGHTA and FQGNSA. The CDR3: CASSLGPEIYEQYF. For the CDR3, the DNA is TGTGCCAGCAGCTTAGGTCCAGAGATTTACGAGCAGTACTTC.

The chain carries TRBV5-1 and TRBJ1-1; D ambiguous. Trimming left V 1 base short and J 2 bases short, with 12 bases between. The CDR3 sequence is 15 residues long. CDR1 and CDR2 from the germline V gene are SGHRS and YFSETQ. Here the CDR3 reads CASSLSKVANTEAFF. CDR3 nucleotide sequence: TGCGCCAGCAGCTTGTCTAAGGTAGCAAACACTGAAGCTTTCTTT.

This clonotype was seen many times. V gene TRBV7-3 combines with J gene TRBJ2-5; 7 nucleotides align to TRBD1. J gave up 5 bases and V 5 bases, and 5 bases lay outside the gene matches. Germline V gene sequence: CDR1 SGHTA, CDR2 FQGTGA. The CDR3 length is 13 residues. The CDR3 coding sequence is TGTGCCAGCAGCCCCGGGACAGTCGAGACCCAGTACTTC. It is translated as CASSPGTVETQYF.

V and J are TRBV7-3 and TRBJ2-1, with D possibly called TRBD1 or TRBD2 (5 bases each). Germline V gives CDR1 SGHTA, CDR2 FQGTGA. V was clipped by 0 bases and J by 10 bases, with 10 bases between them. The CDR3 contains 13 residues. The CDR3 here is CASSLTKGSEQFF. CDR3 bases: TGTGCCAGCAGCTTAACGAAGGGGAGCGAGCAGTTCTTC.

The V and J genes are TRBV6-5 and TRBJ2-5; no definite D call. Germline lookup yields CDR1 MNHEY and CDR2 SVGAGI. The V end was cut by 2 bases, the J end by 3 bases, with 10 bases between. The CDR3 is made up of 14 amino acids. In DNA, the CDR3 is TGTGCCAGCAGTTACGGTAGTGAGGAAGAGACCCAGTACTTC. Translating it yields CASSYGSEEETQYF.

This clonotype was seen a handful of times. The chain employs TRBV6-5 and TRBJ2-7; no definite D call. The CDR3 has 16 amino acids. The ends were cut back, 0 bases at V and 2 bases at J, with 14 bases in the middle. Per the germline V gene, CDR1 is MNHEY and CDR2 is SVGAGI. CDR3 in amino acids: CASSYSSAVGPYEQYF. DNA for the CDR3: TGTGCCAGCAGTTACTCGAGCGCGGTGGGCCCCTACGAGCAGTACTTC.

This clonotype showed up just a few times. This chain uses TRBV7-3 with TRBJ1-1; 9 bases align to TRBD1. This CDR3 region has 15 residues. V shed 5 bases, J shed 3 bases, and the junction held 7 bases outside the gene matches. Looked up from germline, CDR1 is SGHTA and CDR2 is FQGTGA. CDR3 in DNA: TGTGCCAGCAGCATACAGGGGGCGGTGGACACTGAAGCTTTCTTT. It yields the protein CASSIQGAVDTEAFF.

This clonotype came up a few times. The chain couples TRBV7-3 to TRBJ2-3; 9 bases line up with TRBD2. The germline CDR1 and CDR2 sequences are SGHTA and FQGTGA. V lost 5 bases, J lost 5 bases, and 11 bases stayed unmatched. The CDR3 has 16 residues. CDR3 DNA: TGTGCCAGCAGCCCGCAGGGCGGGGGGGCTATAGATACGCAGTATTTT. Translated, it gives CASSPQGGGAIDTQYF.

This clonotype occurred a few times. The CDR3 reads CASSVGLGVNIQYF. CDR3 DNA sequence: TGTGCCAGCAGCGTAGGACTAGGTGTAAACATTCAGTACTTC. V and J are TRBV9 and TRBJ2-4; TRBD2 might be the D (6 bases). Germline V lookup: CDR1 SGDLS, CDR2 YYNGEE. V lost 0 bases and J 6 bases, leaving 10 bases between the germline ends. This CDR3 has 14 residues.

V and J are TRBV7-2 and TRBJ2-7, with TRBD1 matching over 9 bases. The CDR3 sequence is 16 residues long. V lost 1 base, J lost 6 bases, and 10 bases stayed unmatched. Germline V gives CDR1 SGHTA, CDR2 FQGNSA. Written as DNA, the CDR3 is TGTGCCAGCAGCTTAGTAGGTGGGACAGGGTTTGCCGAGCAGTACTTC. Encoded protein: CASSLVGGTGFAEQYF.

This clonotype has only a few counts. V and J are TRBV7-2 and TRBJ2-2; maybe TRBD2 (5 bases). V shed 4 bases and J shed 1 base, with 7 bases lying between them. Per the germline V gene, CDR1 is SGHTA and CDR2 is FQGNSA. The CDR3 is 14 amino acids. The CDR3 reads CASSSGMNTGELFF. The CDR3 DNA is TGTGCCAGCAGCTCGGGGATGAACACCGGGGAGCTGTTTTTT.

V usage is TRBV5-4 and J usage is TRBJ1-1; 10 nucleotides line up with TRBD1. Germline V gene data show CDR1 as SGHNT and CDR2 as YYREEE (reference sequence). V dropped 3 bases and J dropped 4; count of bases not matched to a gene: 3. This CDR3 is built from 14 residues. CDR3 in DNA: TGTGCCAGCAGCTGGGGGACAGGGGCCACTGAAGCTTTCTTT. This gives the protein CASSWGTGATEAFF.

The CDR3 bases are TGTGCCATCAGTGAGAAGCGGGGGGCCATCTCCTACGAGCAGTACTTC. Translated, it gives CAISEKRGAISYEQYF. The rearrangement links TRBV10-3 to TRBJ2-7; 9 bases align to TRBD2. Per germline, CDR1 ENHRY and CDR2 SYGVKD. The J segment lost 0 bases and the V segment lost 2 bases, leaving 5 bases of the junction unmatched. This CDR3 spans 16 amino acids.

This chain joins TRBV7-9 and TRBJ1-1; D might be TRBD1 (5 bases). Germline values: CDR1 SEHNR, CDR2 FQNEAQ (reference sequence). The V end was cut by 5 bases, the J end by 11 bases, with 18 bases between. The CDR3 totals 13 residues. The CDR3 loop is CASSLGEMAGAFF. Here the CDR3 DNA reads TGTGCCAGCAGCCTAGGGGAGATGGCGGGCGCTTTCTTT.

This clonotype occurred many times. The V and J genes are TRBV6-5 and TRBJ1-4; a possible D gene is TRBD1 (6 bases). The germline V gene encodes CDR1 MNHEY and CDR2 SVGAGI. V shed 2 bases and J shed 5 bases, with 9 bases lying between them. The CDR3 extends over 14 amino acids. The CDR3 DNA is TGTGCCAGCAGTTACGAGGACAGCAATGAAAAACTGTTTTTT. Protein sequence: CASSYEDSNEKLFF.

This clonotype occurred a few times. The chain is built from TRBV6-2 or TRBV6-3 and TRBJ2-2, with 7 bases lining up with TRBD1. Germline-derived CDR1 and CDR2 are MNHEY and SVGEGT. CDR3 length: 15 residues. Trimming at V came to 6 bases and at J to 1 base, leaving 5 bases not matched to a gene. CDR3 amino acids: CASSSRTGNTGELFF. CDR3 nucleotides: TGTGCCAGCAGCTCTCGGACAGGGAACACCGGGGAGCTGTTTTTT.

The chain joins TRBV9 to TRBJ1-6, with 7 nucleotides matching TRBD1. The CDR3 runs to 14 residues. The V gene end was trimmed by 4 bases and the J gene end by 9 bases; junction bases not matched to a gene: 7. The germline CDR1 and CDR2 sequences are SGDLS and YYNGEE. The CDR3 loop reads CASSPDRESSPLHF. As DNA, the CDR3 is TGTGCCAGCAGCCCCGACAGGGAGAGTTCACCCCTCCACTTT.

The V gene is TRBV6-1, the J gene TRBJ2-4; D gene ambiguous. CDR1 and CDR2 (germline): MNHNS, SASEGT. Trimming stripped 2 bases from V and 2 bases from J, with 13 bases between. The CDR3 is 16 amino acids. The CDR3 DNA sequence: TGTGCCAGCAGTGAAAGGGATAGCTTGTCCAAAAACATTCAGTACTTC. As protein: CASSERDSLSKNIQYF.

V gene TRBV6-2 or TRBV6-3 combines with J gene TRBJ2-6; D is unclear. This CDR3 region has 15 residues. CDR1 and CDR2 from the germline V gene are MNHEY and SVGEGT. Trimming shortened V by 7 bases and J by 1 base, and 11 bases separated the two germline ends. The CDR3: CASTTLGSGANVLTF. CDR3 bases: TGTGCCAGCACCACCTTGGGTTCTGGGGCCAACGTCCTGACTTTC.

The rearrangement uses TRBV6-2 or TRBV6-3 and TRBJ1-1; 9 bases are shared with TRBD1. Unmatched junction bases numbered 8, after V lost 5 bases and J lost 1 base. Germline V gene lookup returns CDR1 MNHEY and CDR2 SVGEGT. The CDR3 totals 16 residues. For the CDR3, the DNA is TGTGCCAGCAGTCCCTTACAGGGGGCGCCGAACACTGAAGCTTTCTTT. Translated: CASSPLQGAPNTEAFF.

The chain has TRBV3-1 and TRBJ1-4; unclear D gene. The V end lost 3 bases, the J end lost 0 bases, and 5 bases lay between the germline ends. This CDR3 is 14 amino acids long. CDR1 and CDR2 (germline): LGHDT, YNNKEL (reference sequence). The CDR3 spells CASSHAATNEKLFF. The DNA for the CDR3 is TGTGCCAGCAGCCACGCTGCAACTAATGAAAAACTGTTTTTT.

This clonotype came up a few times. The chain links TRBV5-6 to TRBJ2-2; 8 positions agree with TRBD1. The CDR3 runs to 16 residues. Germline-derived CDR1 and CDR2 are SGHDT and YYEEEE. The V and J ends lost 4 bases and 0 bases, in that order; junction bases with no gene match: 5. The DNA for the CDR3 is TGTGCCAGCAGCATCCGGACAGGGTCGAACACCGGGGAGCTGTTTTTT. Its protein product is CASSIRTGSNTGELFF.